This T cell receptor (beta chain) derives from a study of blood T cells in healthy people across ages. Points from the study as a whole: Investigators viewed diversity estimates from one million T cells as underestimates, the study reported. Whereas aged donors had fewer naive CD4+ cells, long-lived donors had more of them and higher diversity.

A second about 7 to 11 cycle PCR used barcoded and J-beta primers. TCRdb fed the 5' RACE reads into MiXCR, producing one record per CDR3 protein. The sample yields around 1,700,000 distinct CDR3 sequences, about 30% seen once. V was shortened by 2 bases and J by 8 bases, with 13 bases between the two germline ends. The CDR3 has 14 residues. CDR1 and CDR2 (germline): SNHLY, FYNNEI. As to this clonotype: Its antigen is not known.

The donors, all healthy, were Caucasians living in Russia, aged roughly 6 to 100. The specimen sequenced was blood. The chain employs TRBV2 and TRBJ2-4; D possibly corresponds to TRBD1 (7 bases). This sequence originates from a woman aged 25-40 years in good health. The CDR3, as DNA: TGTGCCAGCAGTGAAAGGGGGCGCGGGGACATTCAGTACTTC. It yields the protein CASSERGRGDIQYF.